These 14 T cell receptor beta chains came from one sample sequenced in a study of shared clonotypes between healthy human individuals. Sequencing used immunoSEQ multiplex PCR; TCRdb keeps in-frame clones, though not all of them. The sample lists fewer than 3 million clones, roughly 92% occurring once. Input material: naive CD4+ T cells from PBMCs. Subset described: CD45RA+ positively selected. The receptors here all came from a man between 18 and 35 years old in good health. Some clones in this sample may be carry-over from other donors' samples.

The chain combines TRBV18 with TRBJ1-2; D is unclear. CDR3 length: 14 residues. Germline V CDR1 and CDR2: KGHSH, LQKENI. V lost 3 bases and J 2 bases, leaving 10 bases between the germline ends. The CDR3 sequence: CASSPAAQNYGYTF. As DNA, the CDR3 is TGTGCCAGCTCACCTGCCGCGCAGAACTATGGCTACACCTTC.

A note on this clone: Other DNA sequences in the sample encode the same CDR3. This chain connects TRBV5-1 to TRBJ2-7; tentative D call: TRBD1 (5 bases). This CDR3 comprises 14 residues. Germline lookup yields CDR1 SGHRS and CDR2 YFSETQ. Trimming removed 0 bases at V and 2 bases at J, with 9 bases between. CDR3 sequence: CASSLVGHPYEQYF. The DNA of the CDR3 is TGCGCCAGCAGCTTGGTCGGACACCCCTACGAGCAGTACTTC.

The J gene is TRBJ1-2, the V gene TRBV11-1, with a tentative D call TRBD1 (6 bases). Trimming cost V 5 bases and J 0 bases, with 13 bases left between them. Germline assignment: CDR1 SGHAT and CDR2 FQDESV (reference sequence). The CDR3 spans 15 residues. CDR3 DNA sequence: TGTGCCAGCAGCAAAGGACAGCGGGCTAACTATGGCTACACCTTC. Its protein is CASSKGQRANYGYTF.

The chain uses TRBV21-1 and TRBJ1-5; the table's D call, TRBD1, has no DNA check behind it. TRBV21-1 is reported as a pseudogene. The CDR3 is 15 amino acids. CDR3 DNA: TGTGCCAGCAGCGTCCGACAGGGTAGCAATCAGCCCCAGCATTTT. This translates into CASSVRQGSNQPQHF.

The rearrangement joins TRBV7-8 to TRBJ1-1; D might be TRBD1 (6 bases). CDR3 length: 14 residues. V was shortened by 5 bases and J by 0 bases, with 10 bases between the two germline ends. Germline-derived CDR1 and CDR2 are SGHVS and FQNEAQ. In DNA form, the CDR3 reads TGTGCCAGCAGCGGACAGCTACTGAACACTGAAGCTTTCTTT. Amino acids: CASSGQLLNTEAFF.

J is TRBJ2-1 and V is TRBV7-9; D is possibly TRBD1 or TRBD2 (6 bases each). Per germline, CDR1 SEHNR and CDR2 FQNEAQ (reference sequence). The length of the CDR3 is 16 residues. V was shortened by 3 bases and J by 8 bases, with 20 bases between the two germline ends. DNA of the CDR3: TGTGCCAGCAGCTTCGTTGTAGGGGGGATGTTGGATGAGCAGTTCTTC. This translates into CASSFVVGGMLDEQFF.

V gene TRBV19 combines with J gene TRBJ1-5; weak D call: TRBD1 (5 bases). Germline CDR1 and CDR2: LNHDA and SQIVND (reference sequence). Trimming left V 6 bases short and J 3 bases short, with 12 bases between. CDR3 length: 14 residues. CDR3 nucleotides: TGTGCCAGTAGGTTGGGGCGAAACAATCAGCCCCAGCATTTT. This gives the protein CASRLGRNNQPQHF.

This clone showed up just once. The chain couples TRBV7-9 to TRBJ2-3; the match to TRBD1 covers 7 bases. The trim removed 1 base at V and 4 bases at J, leaving 2 bases unmatched. The CDR3 loop spans 14 amino acids. Per the germline V gene, CDR1 is SEHNR and CDR2 is FQNEAQ (reference sequence). The CDR3 region has the DNA TGTGCCAGCAGCTTAGGGGACAGACCAGATACGCAGTATTTT. Its translation is CASSLGDRPDTQYF.

The genes are TRBV7-9 and TRBJ1-3; no firm D call. V lost 6 bases to trimming and J lost 9 bases, with 9 bases between them. CDR1 is SEHNR, CDR2 FQNEAQ, per germline (reference sequence). The CDR3 has 11 residues. The CDR3 spells CASSTSGTIYF. The CDR3 region has the DNA TGTGCCAGCAGTACGTCCGGCACCATATATTTT. The full variable domain, in which reference TRBV7-9 and TRBJ1-3 provide the parts outside the CDR3, is DTGVSQNPRHKITKRGQNVTFRCDPISEHNRLYWYRQTLGQGPEFLTYFQNEAQLEKSRLLSDRFSAERPKGSFSTLEIQRTEQGDSAMYLCASSTSGTIYFGEGSWLTVV.

This clone was recorded once. The chain links TRBV27 to TRBJ2-7; perhaps TRBD1 as D (6 bases). Trimming shortened V by 6 bases and J by 0 bases, and 12 bases separated the two germline ends. Germline loops: CDR1 MNHEY, CDR2 SMNVEV (reference sequence). The CDR3 spans 14 residues. The CDR3 region is CASRTTTGSYEQYF. Written as DNA, the CDR3 is TGTGCCAGCAGGACCACGACAGGCTCCTACGAGCAGTACTTC.

CDR3 sequence (DNA): TGTGCCAGCAATCGGTATGGCACCGGGGAGCTGTTTTTT. As protein: CASNRYGTGELFF. The rearrangement joins TRBV2 to TRBJ2-2; D uncertain. This CDR3 has 13 residues. Trimming stripped 7 bases from V and 4 bases from J, with 10 bases between. Germline loops: CDR1 SNHLY, CDR2 FYNNEI.

The chain recombines TRBV23-1 with TRBJ2-3; 11 bases are a match to TRBD2. TRBV23-1 counts as an open reading frame of uncertain function. J gave up 4 bases and V 10 bases, and 4 bases lay outside the gene matches. CDR3 length equals 13 residues. The CDR3 reads CATTSGSSDTQYF. Here the CDR3 DNA reads TGCGCCACTACTAGCGGGAGCTCAGATACGCAGTATTTT.

The chain has TRBV6-5 and TRBJ2-7; D may be TRBD2 (6 bases). The V gene lost 6 bases and the J gene lost 6 bases, with 15 bases spanning the gap. CDR1 MNHEY and CDR2 SVGAGI come from the germline V gene. The CDR3 extends over 13 amino acids. CDR3 protein: CASRAGLKGEQYF. CDR3 DNA: TGTGCCAGCAGAGCGGGCCTAAAAGGCGAGCAGTACTTC.

The V and J genes are TRBV9 and TRBJ1-1, with D maybe TRBD1 (5 bases). The CDR3 consists of 16 residues. From germline, CDR1 is SGDLS and CDR2 YYNGEE. The V end was cut by 2 bases, the J end by 5 bases, with 19 bases between. The CDR3 loop reads CASSVAPKGRGTEAFF. The CDR3 DNA reads TGTGCCAGCAGCGTGGCCCCGAAGGGCCGGGGGACTGAAGCTTTCTTT.